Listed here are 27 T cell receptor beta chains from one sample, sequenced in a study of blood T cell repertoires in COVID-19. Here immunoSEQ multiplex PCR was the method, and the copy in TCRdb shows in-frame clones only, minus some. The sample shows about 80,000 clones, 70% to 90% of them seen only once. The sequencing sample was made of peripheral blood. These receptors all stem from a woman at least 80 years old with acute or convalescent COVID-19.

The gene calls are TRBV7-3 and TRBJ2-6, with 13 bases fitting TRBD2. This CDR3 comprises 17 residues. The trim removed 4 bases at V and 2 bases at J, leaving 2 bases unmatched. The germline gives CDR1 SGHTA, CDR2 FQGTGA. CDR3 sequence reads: CASSSGTSGAGANVLTF. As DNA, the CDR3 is TGTGCCAGCAGCTCCGGGACTAGCGGGGCTGGGGCCAACGTCCTGACTTTC.

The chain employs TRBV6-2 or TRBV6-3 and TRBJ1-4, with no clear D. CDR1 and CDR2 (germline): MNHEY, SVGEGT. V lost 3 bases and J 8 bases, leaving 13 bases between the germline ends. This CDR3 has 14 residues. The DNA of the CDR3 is TGTGCCAGCAGTTATGGTGGAGAGGGCGAAAAACTGTTTTTT. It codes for CASSYGGEGEKLFF.

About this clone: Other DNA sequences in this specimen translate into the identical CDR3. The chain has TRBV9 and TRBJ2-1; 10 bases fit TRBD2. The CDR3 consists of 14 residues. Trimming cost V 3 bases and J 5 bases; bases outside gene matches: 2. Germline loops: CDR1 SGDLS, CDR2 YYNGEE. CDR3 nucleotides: TGTGCCAGCAGCGAGCGGGGGGGAGACAATGAGCAGTTCTTC. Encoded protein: CASSERGGDNEQFF.

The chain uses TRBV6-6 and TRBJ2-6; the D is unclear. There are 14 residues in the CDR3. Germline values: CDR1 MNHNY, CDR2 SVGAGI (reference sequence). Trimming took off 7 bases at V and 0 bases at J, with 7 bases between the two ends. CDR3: CASTGDSGANVLTF. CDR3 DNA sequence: TGTGCCAGCACAGGCGACTCTGGGGCCAACGTCCTGACTTTC.

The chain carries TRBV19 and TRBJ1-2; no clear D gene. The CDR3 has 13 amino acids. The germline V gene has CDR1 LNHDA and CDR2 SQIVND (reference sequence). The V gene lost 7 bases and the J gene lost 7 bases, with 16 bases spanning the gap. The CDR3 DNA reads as TGTGCCAGTACCCCATCTGGGCGCTTTGGCTACACCTTC. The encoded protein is CASTPSGRFGYTF.

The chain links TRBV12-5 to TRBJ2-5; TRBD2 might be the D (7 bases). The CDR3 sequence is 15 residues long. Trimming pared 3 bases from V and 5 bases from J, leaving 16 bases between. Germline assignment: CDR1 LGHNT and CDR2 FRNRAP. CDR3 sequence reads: CASGFGDTGGETQYF. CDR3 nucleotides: TGTGCTAGTGGTTTTGGGGACACCGGGGGGGAGACCCAGTACTTC.

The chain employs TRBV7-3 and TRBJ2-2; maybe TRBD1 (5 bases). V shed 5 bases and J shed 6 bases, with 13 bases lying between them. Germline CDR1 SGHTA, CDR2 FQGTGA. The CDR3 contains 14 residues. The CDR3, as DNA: TGTGCCAGCAGCCAATCCGCAGGGTCCGGGGAGCTGTTTTTT. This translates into CASSQSAGSGELFF. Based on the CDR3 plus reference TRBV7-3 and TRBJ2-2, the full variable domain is GAGVSQTPSNKVTEKGKYVELRCDPISGHTALYWYRQSLGQGPEFLIYFQGTGAADDSGLPNDRFFAVRPEGSVSTLKIQRTERGDSAVYLCASSQSAGSGELFFGEGSRLTVL.

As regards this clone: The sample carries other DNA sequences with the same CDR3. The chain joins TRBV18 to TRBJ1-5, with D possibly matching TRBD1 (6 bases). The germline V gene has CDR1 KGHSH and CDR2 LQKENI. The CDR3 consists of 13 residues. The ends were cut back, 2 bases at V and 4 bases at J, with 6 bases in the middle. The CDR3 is CASSPTGNQPQHF. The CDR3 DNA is TGTGCCAGCTCACCAACAGGGAATCAGCCCCAGCATTTT.

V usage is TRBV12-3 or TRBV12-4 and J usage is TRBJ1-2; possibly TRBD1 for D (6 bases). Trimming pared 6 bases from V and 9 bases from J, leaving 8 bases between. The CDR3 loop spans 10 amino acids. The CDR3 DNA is TGTGCCAGCAGAGGACAGAGCTACACCTTC. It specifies CASRGQSYTF.

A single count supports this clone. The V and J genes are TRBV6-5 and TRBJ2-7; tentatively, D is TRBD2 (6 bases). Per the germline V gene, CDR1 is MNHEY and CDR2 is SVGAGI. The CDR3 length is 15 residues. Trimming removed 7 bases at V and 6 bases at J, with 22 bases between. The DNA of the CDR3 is TGTGCCAGCACCATCACCAGGTCCGGGGGTGGCGAGCAGTACTTC. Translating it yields CASTITRSGGGEQYF.

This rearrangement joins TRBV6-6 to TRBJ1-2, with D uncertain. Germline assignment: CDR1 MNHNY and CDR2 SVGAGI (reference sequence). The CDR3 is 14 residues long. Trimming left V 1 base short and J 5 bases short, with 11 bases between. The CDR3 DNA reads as TGTGCCAGCAGTTACTTAACCCCGGTATATGGCTACACCTTC. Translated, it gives CASSYLTPVYGYTF.

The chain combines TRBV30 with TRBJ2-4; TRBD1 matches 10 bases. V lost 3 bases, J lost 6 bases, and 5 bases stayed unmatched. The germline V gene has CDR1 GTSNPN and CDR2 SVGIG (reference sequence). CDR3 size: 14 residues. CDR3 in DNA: TGTGCCTGGAGGGATCGACAGGGGGCAAACATTCAGTACTTC. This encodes CAWRDRQGANIQYF. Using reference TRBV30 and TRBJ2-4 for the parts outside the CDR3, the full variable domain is SQTIHQWPATLVQPVGSPLSLECTVEGTSNPNLYWYRQAAGRGLQLLFYSVGIGQISSEVPQNLSASRPQDRQFILSSKKLLLSDSGFYLCAWRDRQGANIQYFGAGTRLSVL.

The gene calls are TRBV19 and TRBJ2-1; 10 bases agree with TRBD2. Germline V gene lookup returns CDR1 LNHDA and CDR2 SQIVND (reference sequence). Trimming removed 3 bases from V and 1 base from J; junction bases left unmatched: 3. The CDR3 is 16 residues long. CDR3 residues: CASSITSGASYNEQFF. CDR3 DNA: TGTGCCAGTAGTATTACTAGCGGGGCTTCCTACAATGAGCAGTTCTTC.

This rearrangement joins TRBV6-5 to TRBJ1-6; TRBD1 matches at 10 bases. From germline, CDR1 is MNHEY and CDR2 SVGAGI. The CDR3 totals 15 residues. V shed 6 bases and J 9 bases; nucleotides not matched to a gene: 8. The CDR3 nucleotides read TGTGCCAGCAGCCTCCTCCGGGACAGGGGTTCACCCCTCCACTTT. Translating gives CASSLLRDRGSPLHF.

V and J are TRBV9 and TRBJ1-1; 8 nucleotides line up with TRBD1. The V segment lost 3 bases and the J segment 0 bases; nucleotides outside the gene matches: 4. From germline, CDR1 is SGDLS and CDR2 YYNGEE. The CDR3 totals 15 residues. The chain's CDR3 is CASSAGQGMNTEAFF. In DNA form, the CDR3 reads TGTGCCAGCAGCGCCGGACAGGGAATGAACACTGAAGCTTTCTTT.

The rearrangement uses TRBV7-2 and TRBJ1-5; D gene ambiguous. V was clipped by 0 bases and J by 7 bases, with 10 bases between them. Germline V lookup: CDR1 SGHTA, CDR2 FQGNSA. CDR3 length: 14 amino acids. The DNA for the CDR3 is TGTGCCAGCAGCTTAGCGCCCGGGGAACAGCCCCAGCATTTT. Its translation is CASSLAPGEQPQHF.

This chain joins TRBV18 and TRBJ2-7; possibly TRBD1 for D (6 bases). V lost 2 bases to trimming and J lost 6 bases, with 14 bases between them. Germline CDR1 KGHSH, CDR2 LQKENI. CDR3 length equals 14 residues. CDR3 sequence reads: CASSPSTGTVEQYF. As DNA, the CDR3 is TGTGCCAGCTCACCATCTACAGGGACCGTCGAGCAGTACTTC.

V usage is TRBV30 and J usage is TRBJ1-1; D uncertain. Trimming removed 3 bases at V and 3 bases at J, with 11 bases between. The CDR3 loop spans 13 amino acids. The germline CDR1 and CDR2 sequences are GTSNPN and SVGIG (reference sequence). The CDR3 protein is CAWRAGLHTEAFF. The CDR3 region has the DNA TGTGCCTGGAGGGCAGGCCTTCACACTGAAGCTTTCTTT.

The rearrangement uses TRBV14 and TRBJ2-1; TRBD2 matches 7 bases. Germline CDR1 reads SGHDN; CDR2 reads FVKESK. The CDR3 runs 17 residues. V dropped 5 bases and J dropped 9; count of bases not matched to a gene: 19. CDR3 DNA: TGTGCCAGCAGCTCCCGACTTTTAAGGCGGGAGCTCGGTGAGCAGTTCTTC. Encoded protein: CASSSRLLRRELGEQFF.

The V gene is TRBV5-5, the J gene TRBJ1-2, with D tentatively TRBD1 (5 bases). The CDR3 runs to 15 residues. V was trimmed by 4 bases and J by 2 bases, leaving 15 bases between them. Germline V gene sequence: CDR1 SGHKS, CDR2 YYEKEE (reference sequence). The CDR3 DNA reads TGTGCCAGCAGCCTAGGGACTTCCCTAAACTATGGCTACACCTTC. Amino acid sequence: CASSLGTSLNYGYTF.

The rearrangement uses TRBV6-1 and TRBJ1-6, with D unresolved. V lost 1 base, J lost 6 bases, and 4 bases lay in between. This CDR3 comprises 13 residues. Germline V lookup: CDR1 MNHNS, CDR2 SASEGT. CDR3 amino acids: CASSEDSNSPLHF. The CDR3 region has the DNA TGTGCCAGCAGTGAAGACAGTAATTCACCCCTCCACTTT.

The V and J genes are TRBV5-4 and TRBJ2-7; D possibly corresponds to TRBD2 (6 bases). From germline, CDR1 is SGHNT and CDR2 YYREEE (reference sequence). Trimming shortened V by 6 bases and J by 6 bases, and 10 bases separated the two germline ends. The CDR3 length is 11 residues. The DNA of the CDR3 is TGTGCCAGCAAGGAGGGGACCGAGCAGTACTTC. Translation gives CASKEGTEQYF.

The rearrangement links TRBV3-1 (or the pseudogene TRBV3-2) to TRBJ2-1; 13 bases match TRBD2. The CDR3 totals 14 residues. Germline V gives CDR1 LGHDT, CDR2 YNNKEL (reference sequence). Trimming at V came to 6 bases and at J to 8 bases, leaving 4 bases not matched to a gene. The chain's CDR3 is CASRRTSGRDEQFF. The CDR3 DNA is TGTGCCAGCAGACGGACTAGCGGGAGAGATGAGCAGTTCTTC.

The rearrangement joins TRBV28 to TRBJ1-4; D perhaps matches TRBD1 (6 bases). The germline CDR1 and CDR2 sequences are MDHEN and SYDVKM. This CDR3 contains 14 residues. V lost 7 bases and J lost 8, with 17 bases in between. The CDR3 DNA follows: TGTGCCAGCAAAGGACAGTCCTTAGGGGAAAAACTGTTTTTT. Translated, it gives CASKGQSLGEKLFF.

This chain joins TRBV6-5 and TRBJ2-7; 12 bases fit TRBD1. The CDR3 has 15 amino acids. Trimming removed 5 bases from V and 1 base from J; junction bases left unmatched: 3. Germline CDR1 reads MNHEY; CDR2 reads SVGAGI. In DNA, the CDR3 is TGTGCCAGCAGTCGGGACAGGGGGCAATCCTACGAGCAGTACTTC. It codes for CASSRDRGQSYEQYF.

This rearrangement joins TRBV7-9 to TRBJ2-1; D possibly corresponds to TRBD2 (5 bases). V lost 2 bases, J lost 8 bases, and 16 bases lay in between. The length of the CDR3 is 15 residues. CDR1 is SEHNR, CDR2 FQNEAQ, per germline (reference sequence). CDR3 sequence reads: CASSLPGMSRDEQFF. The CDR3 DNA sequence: TGTGCCAGCAGCTTACCCGGGATGTCAAGGGATGAGCAGTTCTTC. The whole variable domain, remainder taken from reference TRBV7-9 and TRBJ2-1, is DTGVSQNPRHKITKRGQNVTFRCDPISEHNRLYWYRQTLGQGPEFLTYFQNEAQLEKSRLLSDRFSAERPKGSFSTLEIQRTEQGDSAMYLCASSLPGMSRDEQFFGPGTRLTVL.

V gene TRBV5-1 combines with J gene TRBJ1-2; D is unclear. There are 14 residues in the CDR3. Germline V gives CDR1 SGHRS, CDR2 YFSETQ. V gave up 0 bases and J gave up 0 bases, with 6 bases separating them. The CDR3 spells CASSLDEANYGYTF. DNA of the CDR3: TGCGCCAGCAGCTTGGATGAGGCTAACTATGGCTACACCTTC.